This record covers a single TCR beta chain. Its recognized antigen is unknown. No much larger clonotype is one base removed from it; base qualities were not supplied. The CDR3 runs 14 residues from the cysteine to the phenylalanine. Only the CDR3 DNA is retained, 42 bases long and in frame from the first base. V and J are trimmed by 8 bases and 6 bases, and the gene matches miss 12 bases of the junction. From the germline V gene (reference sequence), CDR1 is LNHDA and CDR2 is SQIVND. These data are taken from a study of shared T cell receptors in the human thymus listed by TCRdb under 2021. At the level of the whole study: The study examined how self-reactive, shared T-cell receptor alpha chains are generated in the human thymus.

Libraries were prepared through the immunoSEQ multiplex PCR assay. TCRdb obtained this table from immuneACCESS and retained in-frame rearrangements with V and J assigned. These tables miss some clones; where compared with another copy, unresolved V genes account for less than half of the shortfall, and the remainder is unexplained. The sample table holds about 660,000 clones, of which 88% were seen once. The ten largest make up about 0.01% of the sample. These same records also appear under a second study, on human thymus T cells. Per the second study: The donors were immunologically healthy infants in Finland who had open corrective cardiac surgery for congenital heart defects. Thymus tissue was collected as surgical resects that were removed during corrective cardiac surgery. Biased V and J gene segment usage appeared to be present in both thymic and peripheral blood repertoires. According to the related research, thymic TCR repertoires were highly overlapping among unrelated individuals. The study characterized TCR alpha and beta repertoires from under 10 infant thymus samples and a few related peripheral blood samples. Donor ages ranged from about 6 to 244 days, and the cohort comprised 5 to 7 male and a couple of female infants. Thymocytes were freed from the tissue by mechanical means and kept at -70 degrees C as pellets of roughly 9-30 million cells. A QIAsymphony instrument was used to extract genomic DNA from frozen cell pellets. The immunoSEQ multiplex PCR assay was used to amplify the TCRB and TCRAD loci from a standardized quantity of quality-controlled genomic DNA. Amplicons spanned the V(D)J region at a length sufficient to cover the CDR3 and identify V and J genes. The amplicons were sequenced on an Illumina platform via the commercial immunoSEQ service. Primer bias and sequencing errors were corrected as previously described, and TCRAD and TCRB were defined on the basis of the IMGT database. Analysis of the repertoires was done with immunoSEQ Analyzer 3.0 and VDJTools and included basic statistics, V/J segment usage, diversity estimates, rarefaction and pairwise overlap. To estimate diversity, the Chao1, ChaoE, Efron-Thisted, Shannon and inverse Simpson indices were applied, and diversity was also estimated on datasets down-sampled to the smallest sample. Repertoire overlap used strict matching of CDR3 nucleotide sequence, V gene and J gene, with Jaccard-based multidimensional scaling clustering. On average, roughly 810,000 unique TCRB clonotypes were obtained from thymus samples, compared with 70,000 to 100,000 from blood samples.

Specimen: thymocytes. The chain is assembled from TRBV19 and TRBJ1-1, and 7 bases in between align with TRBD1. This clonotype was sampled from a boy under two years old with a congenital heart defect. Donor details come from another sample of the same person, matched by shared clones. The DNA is TGTGCCAGTGGCCGAGTCCGGGACAGCCCTGAAGCTTTCTTT. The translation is CASGRVRDSPEAFF.